This is a list of T cell receptor beta chains from one sample in a study of response to subunit inactivated influenza vaccine. Each CDR3 protein gets one entry after TCRdb re-called the RT-PCR reads with MiXCR. In the table there are about 780,000 distinct CDR3 sequences, about a fifth of which are singletons. The sample in question was PBMCs from blood, obtained more than 4 days after vaccination. Receptors were obtained from a middle-aged man who received an inactivated influenza vaccine. The conserved cysteine and the conserved F or W are not part of the CDR3 here.

j_gene,v_gene,CDR3aa
TRBJ2-4,TRBV5-1,ASRLNRDIQY
TRBJ1-6,TRBV20-1,SARDLWALH
TRBJ2-5,TRBV27,ASSLNREQTQY
TRBJ1-2,TRBV29-1,SVRGDRDRYT
TRBJ2-7,TRBV6-5,ASSYGRQGTYEQY
TRBJ1-1,TRBV6-1,ASNLGQNTEAF
TRBJ2-5,TRBV7-2,ASSSPHGETQY
TRBJ1-2,TRBV7-2,ASSHPRGNGGYT
TRBJ2-7,TRBV20-1,SALLLSGVSYEQY
TRBJ2-1,TRBV11-1,ASSLPFRLAGEQGEQF
TRBJ2-5,TRBV7-6,ASRTMGGKETQY
TRBJ2-5,TRBV11-1,ASSLAGVWRGPPGETQY
TRBJ2-3,TRBV12-3/TRBV12-4,ASSEPRDSRTDTQY
TRBJ2-3,TRBV4-3,ASSQESVGGLAGLDTQY
TRBJ2-3,TRBV15,ATSRASASGYTDTQY
TRBJ2-3,TRBV10-1,ATSGGPTDTQY
TRBJ2-7,TRBV29-1,SVKHYEQY
TRBJ2-2,TRBV5-1,ASSLVSGSPGELF
TRBJ1-5,TRBV6-5,ASSYGGNSNQPQH
TRBJ2-3,TRBV20-1,SALGGEGSTDTQY
TRBJ2-3,TRBV6-2/TRBV6-3,ASRDRDRFTDTQY
TRBJ2-2,TRBV7-3,ASRMTGYSGELF
TRBJ2-1,TRBV28,ASSFVGLAEYNEQF
TRBJ2-3,TRBV25-1,ASSELRGGPPDTQY
TRBJ2-7,TRBV20-1,SAHDRPNYEQY
TRBJ2-3,TRBV12-3/TRBV12-4,ASSPSDGVTQY
TRBJ1-6,TRBV5-1,ASARESSYNSPLH
TRBJ1-5,TRBV28,ASRPTVYSNQPQH
TRBJ2-5,TRBV9,ASSVEGIGETQY
TRBJ2-1,TRBV30,AWRPRDKQF
TRBJ2-5,TRBV5-1,ASSASGVQETQY
TRBJ2-7,TRBV20-1,SAVLAGVFPEQY
TRBJ1-1,TRBV7-2,ASSYQRVANTEAF
TRBJ1-2,TRBV7-2,ASSLVDRGGYGYT
TRBJ1-1,TRBV29-1,SVRRSTQNTEAF
TRBJ2-7,TRBV29-1,SYLQGQNSYEQY
TRBJ2-7,TRBV7-2,ASSPGTGAAEQY
TRBJ1-6,TRBV20-1,SAGTYSPLH
TRBJ1-1,TRBV12-3/TRBV12-4,ASRQGMNTEAF
TRBJ2-5,TRBV12-3/TRBV12-4,ASSFGTGGETQY
TRBJ2-1,TRBV20-1,SARDPAGGSGNEQF